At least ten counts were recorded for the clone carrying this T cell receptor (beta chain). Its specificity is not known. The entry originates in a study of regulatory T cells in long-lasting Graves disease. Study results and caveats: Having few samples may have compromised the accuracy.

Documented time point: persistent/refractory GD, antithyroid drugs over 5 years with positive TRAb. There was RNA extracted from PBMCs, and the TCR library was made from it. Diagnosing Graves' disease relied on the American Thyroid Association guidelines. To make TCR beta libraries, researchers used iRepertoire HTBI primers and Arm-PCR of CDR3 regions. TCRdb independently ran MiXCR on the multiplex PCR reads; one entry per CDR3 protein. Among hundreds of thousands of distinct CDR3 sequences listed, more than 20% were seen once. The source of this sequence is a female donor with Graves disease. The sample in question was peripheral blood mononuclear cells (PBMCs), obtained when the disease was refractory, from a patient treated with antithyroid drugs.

The CDR3 region is CASSRLLIFRANYEQYF. DNA for the CDR3: TGTGCCAGCAGCCGTCTCCTCATCTTCCGGGCTAACTACGAGCAGTACTTC. The J gene is TRBJ2-7, the V gene TRBV7-2; D uncertain. CDR1 and CDR2 (germline): SGHTA, FQGNSA. This CDR3 region has 17 residues. V was trimmed by 5 bases and J by 3 bases, leaving 23 bases between them.